The 24 T cell receptor beta chains reported below all come from one sample, sequenced in a study of low-dose radiotherapy and immunotherapy resistance in tumors (dated by TCRdb to between 2021 and 2022). Sequencer: Illumina HiSeq 2500. First-strand cDNA was synthesized with Superscript III and a set of TRAV- and TRBV-specific primers, covering both TCRalpha and TCRbeta chains. TCRs were amplified for about 20 PCR cycles with Phusion, using a constant-region primer paired with the adapter attached to the V primers. The raw public data were reprocessed by TCRdb itself: fastp quality trimming at Q25, MiXCR clonotype calling, in-frame beta chains only. Identical CDR3 proteins give one entry, which carries the most common genes and DNA. The sample profile shows 95,000 to 100,000 distinct CDR3 sequences; more than 20% of them were found once. The biggest ten clones account for about 4% of the sample. The meaning of the sample's time point label: after trial treatment. Sample treatment or condition, as interpreted from the label and publication: LDRT plus nivolumab, ipilimumab, low-dose cyclophosphamide and aspirin (RACIN trial).

Specimen: PBMCs, collected after low-dose radiotherapy plus immunotherapy. Receptor source: a male donor with prostate cancer.

This clonotype was seen at least ten times. DNA for the CDR3: TGTGCCACCAGCAGCGCCGTGGATGTTGGACAGCCCCAGCATTTT. Translated, it gives CATSSAVDVGQPQHF. The chain links TRBV15 to TRBJ1-5; D gene uncertain. Germline CDR1 and CDR2: LNHNV and YYDKDF (reference sequence). The V end lost 3 bases, the J end lost 7 bases, and 16 bases lay between the germline ends. This CDR3 region has 15 residues.

This clonotype was counted ten times or more. J is TRBJ2-2 and V is TRBV7-9; D is undetermined. CDR3 size: 14 residues. Trimming shortened V by 1 base and J by 7 bases, and 10 bases separated the two germline ends. Germline CDR1 is SEHNR and CDR2 is FQNEAQ (reference sequence). The CDR3 region is CASSLEVEGGELFF. Here the CDR3 DNA reads TGTGCCAGCAGCTTAGAAGTGGAAGGCGGGGAGCTGTTTTTT.

This clonotype was counted ten times or more. The rearrangement joins TRBV6-2 or TRBV6-3 to TRBJ2-7, with D hard to call. Trimming left V 6 bases short and J 2 bases short, with 14 bases between. The length of the CDR3 is 14 residues. The germline CDR1 and CDR2 sequences are MNHEY and SVGEGT. CDR3 in DNA: TGTGCCAGCAGGGAATACACAAATACCTACGAGCAGTACTTC. Amino acids: CASREYTNTYEQYF.

This chain joins TRBV2 and TRBJ2-7, with 7 bases that match TRBD1. Germline CDR1 and CDR2: SNHLY and FYNNEI. CDR3 length: 13 amino acids. Trimming cost V 5 bases and J 5 bases; bases outside gene matches: 6. The CDR3 region has the DNA TGTGCCAGCAGTCTCGACAGGGCCGACGAGCAGTACTTC. Translation: CASSLDRADEQYF. The full variable domain, its missing parts supplied by reference TRBV2 and TRBJ2-7, is EPEVTQTPSHQVTQMGQEVILRCVPISNHLYFYWYRQILGQKVEFLVSFYNNEISEKSEIFDDQFSVERPDGSNFTLKIRSTKLEDSAMYFCASSLDRADEQYFGPGTRLTVT.

This clonotype was picked up many times. V usage is TRBV29-1 and J usage is TRBJ2-7; D uncertain. V gave up 7 bases and J gave up 7 bases, with 11 bases separating them. Germline V gives CDR1 SQVTM, CDR2 ANQGSEA. CDR3 size: 10 residues. CDR3 bases: TGCAGCGCCACAACCTCGGAGCAGTACTTC. Amino acid sequence: CSATTSEQYF.

This clonotype has a handful of counts. J is TRBJ2-7 and V is TRBV3-1; D unclear. Germline V gene lookup returns CDR1 LGHDT and CDR2 YNNKEL (reference sequence). CDR3 length: 13 residues. Trimming left V 1 base short and J 0 bases short, with 4 bases between. The CDR3 sequence: CASSQGRSYEQYF. For the CDR3, the DNA is TGTGCCAGCAGCCAAGGACGCTCCTACGAGCAGTACTTC.

This sequence joins TRBV5-7 and TRBJ2-2; 10 bases fit TRBD2. TRBV5-7 falls under the ORF class, with uncertain function. With V trimmed by 3 bases and J by 1 base, 9 bases remained unmatched. The CDR3 sequence is 18 residues long. CDR3 coding DNA: TGTGCCAGCAGCTCTGGGCTAGCGGGAGTGCTGAACACCGGGGAGCTGTTTTTT. As protein: CASSSGLAGVLNTGELFF.

The J gene is TRBJ2-7, the V gene TRBV5-1; D possibly uses TRBD1 or TRBD2 (5 bases each). V lost 0 bases to trimming and J lost 9 bases, with 16 bases between them. CDR1 and CDR2 from the germline V gene are SGHRS and YFSETQ. The CDR3 runs to 14 residues. CDR3 sequence: CASSLAWAGSRQYF. The CDR3 DNA reads TGCGCCAGCAGCTTGGCCTGGGCAGGGAGTAGGCAGTACTTC.

The rearrangement uses TRBV6-1 and TRBJ2-2, with 9 bases that match TRBD1. This CDR3 is built from 19 residues. Germline lookup yields CDR1 MNHNS and CDR2 SASEGT. J was trimmed by 6 bases and V by 4 bases; bases with no gene match: 18. The CDR3 sequence is CASSGHTGTGIVLPGELFF. The CDR3 DNA reads TGTGCCAGCAGTGGCCATACCGGGACAGGGATTGTCTTGCCCGGGGAGCTGTTTTTT.

This clonotype was seen at least ten times. The V gene is TRBV6-6, the J gene TRBJ2-4, with 10 nucleotides matching TRBD2. Germline loops: CDR1 MNHNY, CDR2 SVGAGI (reference sequence). The CDR3 is 18 amino acids. After removal of 5 bases from V and 1 base from J, the junction contained 11 bases not matched to a gene. In DNA, the CDR3 is TGTGCCAGCAGTACCGAGGAGCGGGGGGGCCTCGCCAAAAACATTCAGTACTTC. It codes for CASSTEERGGLAKNIQYF.

There are many counts of this clonotype. This chain joins TRBV29-1 and TRBJ1-1; D might be TRBD1 (5 bases). The CDR3 is 13 amino acids. V was cut by 7 bases and J by 3 bases, with 15 bases left in between. CDR1 and CDR2 (germline): SQVTM, ANQGSEA. This chain's CDR3 is CSAGDGGDTEAFF. As DNA, the CDR3 is TGCAGCGCCGGGGACGGGGGGGACACTGAAGCTTTCTTT.

A word on this clonotype: A far larger clone lies a single base away; this is likely a read error. The rearrangement uses TRBV12-3 or TRBV12-4 and TRBJ2-1, with 7 bases lining up with TRBD2. J was trimmed by 10 bases and V by 5 bases; bases with no gene match: 5. This CDR3 spans 12 amino acids. This CDR3 is CASSRGVHEQFF. In nucleotides, the CDR3 is TGTGCCAGCAGTCGGGGGGTCCACGAGCAGTTCTTC.

At least ten counts were recorded for this clonotype. CDR3 DNA sequence: TGTGCCAGCAGAGGGGACCCTCGCGATGAAGCTTTCTTT. It is translated as CASRGDPRDEAFF. This chain links TRBV5-4 with TRBJ1-1; TRBD1 is a possible D gene (5 bases). There are 13 residues in the CDR3. Germline assignment: CDR1 SGHNT and CDR2 YYREEE (reference sequence). V was cut by 5 bases and J by 7 bases, with 15 bases left in between.

This clonotype occurred many times. The rearrangement uses TRBV20-1 and TRBJ1-6; D gene uncertain. Deletions cut 4 bases from V and 2 bases from J, with 12 bases between. Germline CDR1 is DFQATT and CDR2 is SNEGSKA (reference sequence). The CDR3 totals 15 residues. The DNA of the CDR3 is TGCAGTGCTAACCACTTCGATACCTATAATTCACCCCTCCACTTT. As protein: CSANHFDTYNSPLHF.

This clonotype was seen repeatedly, ten times or more. J is TRBJ2-2 and V is TRBV7-9; 8 bases are a match to TRBD1. This CDR3 is built from 15 residues. The junction had 7 bases not matched to a gene; V was cut back by 6 bases and J by 4 bases. Per the germline V gene, CDR1 is SEHNR and CDR2 is FQNEAQ (reference sequence). CDR3 bases: TGTGCCAGCAGAGGACAGGGAAGTAGCACCGGGGAGCTGTTTTTT. Protein sequence: CASRGQGSSTGELFF.

This clonotype was seen many times. Its ends do not fully match the called genes, so a read error is possible. The chain is built from TRBV5-6 and TRBJ2-2, with D maybe TRBD1 (5 bases). This CDR3 comprises 13 residues. Germline CDR1 and CDR2: SGHDT and YYEEEE. The CDR3 nucleotides read TGTGCCAGCAACTTGCTCCAGGGCGGGGAGCTGTTTTTT. Translation gives CASNLLQGGELFF.

The rearrangement links TRBV5-5 to TRBJ1-2; no reliable D call. Germline V lookup: CDR1 SGHKS, CDR2 YYEKEE (reference sequence). V lost 2 bases and J 1 base, leaving 12 bases between the germline ends. The length of the CDR3 is 15 residues. DNA of the CDR3: TGTGCCAGCAGCTTCGGGTTTGGGAATAACTATGGCTACACCTTC. This gives the protein CASSFGFGNNYGYTF.

This clonotype was observed at least ten times. The V gene is TRBV11-2, the J gene TRBJ2-3, with 9 nucleotides matching TRBD2. The CDR3 consists of 16 residues. J gave up 2 bases and V 0 bases, and 3 bases lay outside the gene matches. Per the germline V gene, CDR1 is SGHAT and CDR2 is FQNNGV. CDR3 DNA: TGTGCCAGCAGCTTAGAAAGCGGGGGGATCACAGATACGCAGTATTTT. Residues: CASSLESGGITDTQYF.

This clonotype showed up many times. The chain has TRBV14 and TRBJ2-6; D is uncertain. From germline, CDR1 is SGHDN and CDR2 FVKESK. The length of the CDR3 is 17 residues. V was trimmed by 3 bases and J by 0 bases, leaving 12 bases between them. The CDR3 sequence: CASSHRDTNSGANVLTF. DNA of the CDR3: TGTGCCAGCAGCCACAGAGACACCAACTCTGGGGCCAACGTCCTGACTTTC.

This clonotype has ten or more counts. V and J are TRBV5-1 and TRBJ2-7; TRBD1 matches at 8 bases. The CDR3 is 15 amino acids. V was clipped by 2 bases and J by 0 bases; unmatched bases: 4. CDR1 and CDR2 from the germline V gene are SGHRS and YFSETQ. CDR3 coding DNA: TGCGCCAGCAGCTTCTCGGGACAGGCCTCCTACGAGCAGTACTTC. Protein: CASSFSGQASYEQYF.

This clonotype has a count of ten or more. The V gene is TRBV6-2 or TRBV6-3, the J gene TRBJ1-2, with 8 bases that match TRBD1. This CDR3 has 14 amino acids. Per the germline V gene, CDR1 is MNHEY and CDR2 is SVGEGT. J gave up 7 bases and V 5 bases, and 9 bases lay outside the gene matches. The CDR3, as DNA: TGTGCCAGCAGTGCGACAGGGGACCTCCTTGGCTACACCTTC. Protein product: CASSATGDLLGYTF.

The J gene is TRBJ2-7, the V gene TRBV20-1, with D possibly TRBD1 on 6 matching bases. CDR1 and CDR2 from the germline V gene are DFQATT and SNEGSKA (reference sequence). There are 11 residues in the CDR3. The V gene lost 7 bases and the J gene lost 6 bases, with 13 bases spanning the gap. The CDR3 here is CSVEGVPEQYF. Written as DNA, the CDR3 is TGCAGTGTTGAGGGGGTCCCCGAGCAGTACTTC.

Ten or more counts support this clonotype. The rearrangement joins TRBV9 to TRBJ2-7; TRBD1 aligns across 9 bases. The junction had 5 bases not matched to a gene; V was cut back by 2 bases and J by 5 bases. The CDR3 consists of 14 residues. The germline gives CDR1 SGDLS, CDR2 YYNGEE. CDR3 nucleotide sequence: TGTGCCAGCAGCGTTACGGACAGGGGAGACGAGCAGTACTTC. Protein sequence: CASSVTDRGDEQYF.

The chain links TRBV28 to TRBJ2-7, with TRBD1 identical over 7 bases. In germline, CDR1 is MDHEN, CDR2 SYDVKM. The CDR3 length is 13 residues. V lost 5 bases and J lost 3; bases outside the gene matches: 4. This CDR3 reads CASSARQGYEQYF. Here the CDR3 DNA reads TGTGCCAGCAGTGCCCGACAGGGCTACGAGCAGTACTTC.